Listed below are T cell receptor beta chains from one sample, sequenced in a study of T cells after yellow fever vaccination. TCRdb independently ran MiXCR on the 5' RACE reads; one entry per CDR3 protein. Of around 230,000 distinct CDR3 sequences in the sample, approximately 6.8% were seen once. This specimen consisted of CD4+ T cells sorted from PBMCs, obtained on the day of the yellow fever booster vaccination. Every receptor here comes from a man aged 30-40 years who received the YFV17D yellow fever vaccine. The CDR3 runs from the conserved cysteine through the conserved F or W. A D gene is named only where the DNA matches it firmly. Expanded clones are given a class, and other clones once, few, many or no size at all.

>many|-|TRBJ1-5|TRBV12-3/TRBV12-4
CASSLWGSNQPQHF
TGTGCCAGCAGTTTATGGGGTAGCAATCAGCCCCAGCATTTT
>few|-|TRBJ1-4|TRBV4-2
CASSQLRSNEKLFF
TGTGCCAGCAGCCAACTACGCTCTAATGAAAAACTGTTTTTT
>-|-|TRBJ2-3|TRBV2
CASSEVRYPTDTQYF
TGTGCCAGCAGTGAAGTACGGTACCCCACAGATACGCAGTATTTT
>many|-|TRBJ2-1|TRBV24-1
CATSDSSPHEQFF
TGTGCCACCAGTGATTCTAGTCCCCATGAGCAGTTCTTC
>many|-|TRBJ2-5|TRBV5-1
CASSLATGPQETQYF
TGCGCCAGCAGCTTGGCGACAGGCCCACAAGAGACCCAGTACTTC
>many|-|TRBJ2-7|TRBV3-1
CASSRRDTGYEQYF
TGTGCCAGCAGCCGGAGGGACACGGGCTACGAGCAGTACTTC
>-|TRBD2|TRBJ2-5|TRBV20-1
CSASRTSQETQYF
TGCAGTGCTTCGAGGACTAGCCAAGAGACCCAGTACTTC
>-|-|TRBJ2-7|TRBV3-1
CASSHRGLEQYF
TGTGCCAGCAGCCACCGGGGCCTCGAGCAGTACTTC
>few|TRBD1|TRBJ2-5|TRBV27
CASSPEGQGAVETQYF
TGTGCCAGCAGCCCAGAGGGACAGGGGGCTGTGGAGACCCAGTACTTC
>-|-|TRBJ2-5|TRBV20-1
CSAFGSRATKETQYF
TGCAGTGCTTTTGGGAGCAGGGCCACAAAAGAGACCCAGTACTTC
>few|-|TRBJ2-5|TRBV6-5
CASSSSGGKETQYF
TGTGCCAGCAGTTCCTCAGGAGGGAAAGAGACCCAGTACTTC
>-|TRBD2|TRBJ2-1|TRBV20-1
CIARDSSGSDNEQFF
TGCATTGCTAGGGATTCTAGCGGGAGTGACAATGAGCAGTTCTTC
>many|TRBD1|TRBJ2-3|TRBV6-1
CASTLTGGRADTQYF
TGTGCCAGCACCCTTACAGGGGGTCGGGCAGATACGCAGTATTTT
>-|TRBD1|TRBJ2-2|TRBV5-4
CASSSWTGENTGELFF
TGTGCCAGCAGCTCCTGGACAGGGGAGAACACCGGGGAGCTGTTTTTT
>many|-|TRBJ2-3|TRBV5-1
CASSLIAADTQYF
TGCGCCAGCAGCTTGATCGCAGCAGATACGCAGTATTTT
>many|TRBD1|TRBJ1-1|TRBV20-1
CSVSRGRFFAEAFF
TGCAGTGTTTCTAGGGGGCGGTTCTTCGCTGAAGCTTTCTTT
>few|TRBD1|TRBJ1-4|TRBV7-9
CASSLGQANEKLFF
TGTGCCAGCAGCCTCGGACAGGCAAATGAAAAACTGTTTTTT
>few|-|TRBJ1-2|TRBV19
CASSVPGEGYTF
TGTGCCAGTAGTGTCCCCGGGGAAGGCTACACCTTC
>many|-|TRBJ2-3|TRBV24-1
CATSGGQSTDTQYF
TGTGCCACCAGTGGAGGGCAGAGCACAGATACGCAGTATTTT
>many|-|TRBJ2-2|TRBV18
CASSPQLGGTTGELFF
TGTGCCAGCTCACCACAGTTGGGAGGTACCACCGGGGAGCTGTTTTTT
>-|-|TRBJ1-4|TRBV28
CASSSWGAGGEKLFF
TGTGCCAGCAGTTCATGGGGAGCAGGAGGTGAAAAACTGTTTTTT
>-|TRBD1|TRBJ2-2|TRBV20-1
CSARDPGQGAGTGELFF
TGCAGTGCTAGAGATCCGGGACAGGGCGCGGGCACCGGGGAGCTGTTTTTT
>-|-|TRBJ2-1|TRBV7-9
CASSLGLPTRGVNEQFF
TGTGCCAGCAGCCTTGGACTACCGACGAGAGGGGTCAATGAGCAGTTCTTC
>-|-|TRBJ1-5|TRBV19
CASRDGNQPQHF
TGTGCCAGCAGGGATGGCAATCAGCCCCAGCATTTT
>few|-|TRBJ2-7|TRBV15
CATSEPWREQYF
TGTGCCACCAGCGAACCGTGGAGGGAGCAGTACTTC
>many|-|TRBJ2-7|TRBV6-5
CASSYSMSPYYEQYF
TGTGCCAGCAGTTACTCGATGTCTCCTTACTACGAGCAGTACTTC
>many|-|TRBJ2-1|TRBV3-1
CASSQPPAHEQFF
TGTGCCAGCAGCCAGCCCCCGGCCCATGAGCAGTTCTTC
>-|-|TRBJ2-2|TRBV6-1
CASTANSPGELFF
TGTGCCAGCACCGCTAACAGCCCCGGGGAGCTGTTTTTT
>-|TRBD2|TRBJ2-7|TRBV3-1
CASSNRGRESYEQYF
TGTGCCAGCAGCAACCGAGGGCGGGAGTCGTACGAGCAGTACTTC
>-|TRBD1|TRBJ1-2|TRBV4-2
CASGGQGETFGYTF
TGTGCCAGCGGAGGACAGGGGGAAACGTTTGGCTACACCTTC
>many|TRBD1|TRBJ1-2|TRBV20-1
CSAIPTGDDWDGYTF
TGCAGTGCTATACCCACAGGGGACGATTGGGATGGCTACACCTTC
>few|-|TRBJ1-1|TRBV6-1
CASSQGRANTEAFF
TGTGCCAGCAGTCAAGGAAGAGCCAACACTGAAGCTTTCTTT
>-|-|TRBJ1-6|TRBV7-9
CASGVRSYNSPLHF
TGTGCCAGCGGGGTTAGGTCCTATAATTCACCCCTCCACTTT
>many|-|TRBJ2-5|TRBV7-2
CASSPSIGGTQYF
TGTGCCAGCAGCCCGAGTATAGGTGGGACCCAGTACTTC
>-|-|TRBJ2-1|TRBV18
CASSPAGPYNEQFF
TGTGCCAGCTCCCCCGCGGGACCGTACAATGAGCAGTTCTTC
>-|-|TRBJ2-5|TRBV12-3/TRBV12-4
CASVQGAGETQYF
TGTGCCAGCGTACAGGGTGCTGGCGAGACCCAGTACTTC
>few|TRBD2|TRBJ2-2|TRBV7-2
CASSLGLFGTGELFF
TGTGCCAGCAGCTTGGGACTATTCGGGACCGGGGAGCTGTTTTTT
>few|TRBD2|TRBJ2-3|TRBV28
CASSPQRLAGEGTQYF
TGTGCCAGCAGCCCTCAAAGACTAGCGGGAGAGGGTACGCAGTATTTT
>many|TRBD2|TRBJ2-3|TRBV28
CASSLWTSGSTADTQYF
TGTGCCAGCAGTTTATGGACTAGCGGGAGTACGGCAGATACGCAGTATTTT
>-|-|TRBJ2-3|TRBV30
CAWSGPATDTQYF
TGTGCCTGGAGTGGGCCAGCCACAGATACGCAGTATTTT
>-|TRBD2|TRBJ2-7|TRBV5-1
CPSSLGLAGSYEQYF
TGCCCCAGCAGCTTGGGACTAGCGGGATCCTACGAGCAGTACTTC
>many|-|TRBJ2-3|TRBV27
CASSPYPGGGRWTDTQYF
TGTGCCAGCAGTCCCTACCCGGGGGGCGGGAGATGGACAGATACGCAGTATTTT
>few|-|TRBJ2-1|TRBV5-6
CASSLVQRSYNEQFF
TGTGCCAGCAGCTTGGTCCAGCGGTCCTACAATGAGCAGTTCTTC
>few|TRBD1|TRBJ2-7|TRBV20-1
CSASRDRVSYEQYF
TGCAGTGCATCCCGGGACAGGGTGTCCTACGAGCAGTACTTC
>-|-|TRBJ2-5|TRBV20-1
CSARITRDQETQYF
TGCAGTGCTAGAATCACAAGGGACCAAGAGACCCAGTACTTC
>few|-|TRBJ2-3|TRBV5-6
CASSGGGRLGGDTQYF
TGTGCCAGCAGCGGTGGGGGTCGACTAGGTGGAGATACGCAGTATTTT
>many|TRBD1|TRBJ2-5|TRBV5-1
CASSLGQGQETQYF
TGTGCCAGCAGCTTAGGACAGGGCCAAGAGACCCAGTACTTC
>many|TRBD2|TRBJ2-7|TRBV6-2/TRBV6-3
CASSQRDYTSGQYF
TGTGCCAGCAGTCAACGGGACTACACCAGCGGGCAGTACTTC
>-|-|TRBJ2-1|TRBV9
CASNSDSYNEQFF
TGTGCCAGCAACTCGGACAGTTACAATGAGCAGTTCTTC